One sample yielded the 10 T cell receptor beta chains listed below, sequenced in a study of metastatic and nonmetastatic thyroid tumors. Via MiXCR, TCRdb re-called the PCR reads. The sample includes around 30,000 clones, about an eighth seen only once; the top ten take around 5%. Among the patients, none had received any treatment before thyroid surgery. Sequencing was performed on blood. These receptors were collected from a female donor with papillary thyroid cancer or a benign thyroid nodule (not recorded which). Some clones in this sample may be carry-over from other donors' samples.

This clone was picked up many times. The chain combines TRBV6-6 with TRBJ2-2; D is ambiguous. Between the trimmed V and J ends, which lost 0 bases and 0 bases, there was a span of 11 bases. The CDR3 spans 17 residues. Germline CDR1 reads MNHNY; CDR2 reads SVGAGI (reference sequence). The CDR3: CASSYSVYLANTGELFF. DNA for the CDR3: TGTGCCAGCAGTTACTCGGTGTATCTCGCGAACACCGGGGAGCTGTTTTTT.

This clone was detected ten times or more. The V gene is TRBV7-8, the J gene TRBJ2-4, with TRBD2 matching over 8 bases. The CDR3 sequence is 17 residues long. Germline assignment: CDR1 SGHVS and CDR2 FQNEAQ. The V segment lost 2 bases and the J segment 4 bases; nucleotides outside the gene matches: 10. The CDR3 region is CASSLLQAGDWKNIQYF. The CDR3 nucleotides read TGTGCCAGCAGCTTACTCCAAGCGGGAGATTGGAAAAACATTCAGTACTTC.

This clone appeared many times. The rearrangement joins TRBV2 to TRBJ2-7; D is possibly TRBD1 (6 bases). Germline loops: CDR1 SNHLY, CDR2 FYNNEI. V gave up 2 bases and J gave up 3 bases, with 14 bases separating them. The CDR3 is 15 residues long. The CDR3 nucleotides are TGTGCCAGCAGTGAATCTTTGGACAGTTACTACGAGCAGTACTTC. Translated, it gives CASSESLDSYYEQYF.

This clone was seen ten or more times. The gene calls are TRBV27 and TRBJ1-5; TRBD1 matches 8 bases. The germline CDR1 and CDR2 sequences are MNHEY and SMNVEV (reference sequence). The CDR3 is made up of 16 amino acids. The ends lost 2 bases at V and 0 bases at J; junction bases unmatched: 3. In DNA, the CDR3 is TGTGCCAGCAGTTTACAGGGGGCATATAGCAATCAGCCCCAGCATTTT. The encoded protein is CASSLQGAYSNQPQHF.

This clone has a count of ten or more. V gene TRBV6-1 combines with J gene TRBJ2-2, with 11 bases lining up with TRBD2. V lost 6 bases, J lost 1 base, and 4 bases stayed unmatched. This CDR3 region has 16 residues. Germline V gene sequence: CDR1 MNHNS, CDR2 SASEGT. The CDR3 sequence: CASRGGLAENTGELFF. The CDR3 DNA reads TGTGCCAGCAGGGGGGGACTAGCGGAGAACACCGGGGAGCTGTTTTTT.

There are many counts of this clone. The chain joins TRBV6-1 to TRBJ2-7, with TRBD1 identical over 10 bases. CDR1 and CDR2 (germline): MNHNS, SASEGT. Losses at the gene ends were 4 bases for V and 1 base for J; bases not matched to a gene: 1. The CDR3 runs to 14 residues. Here the CDR3 DNA reads TGTGCCAGCAGTGTGGACAGGGGGTCCTACGAGCAGTACTTC. This gives the protein CASSVDRGSYEQYF.

In this sample, this clone turned up many times. The sample carries other DNA sequences with the same CDR3. V and J are TRBV7-6 and TRBJ2-5; the D is unclear. Deletions cut 3 bases from V and 1 base from J, with 0 bases between. This CDR3 region has 11 residues. Germline V gene data show CDR1 as SGHVS and CDR2 as FNYEAQ. The CDR3 DNA reads as TGTGCCAGCAGCTTCCAAGAGACCCAGTACTTC. It translates to CASSFQETQYF.

This clone was observed at least ten times. This clone may be a read error of a much larger clone one base away. The rearrangement joins TRBV20-1 to TRBJ2-5; TRBD2 is a possible D gene (6 bases). V lost 3 bases and J lost 5, with 22 bases in between. This CDR3 region has 16 residues. Germline CDR1 reads DFQATT; CDR2 reads SNEGSKA (reference sequence). Here the CDR3 reads CSARVVGGSGRETQYF. In DNA, the CDR3 is TGCAGTGCTAGGGTCGTCGGGGGTAGCGGAAGGGAGACCCAGTACTTC.

This clone appeared many times. The rearrangement uses TRBV7-8 and TRBJ2-5; tentative D call: TRBD2 (6 bases). The V gene's germline CDR1 is SGHVS and CDR2 FQNEAQ. Between the trimmed V and J ends, which lost 6 bases and 2 bases, there was a span of 10 bases. This CDR3 has 13 amino acids. CDR3 loop: CASSAGRQETQYF. The CDR3 nucleotides are TGTGCCAGCAGTGCAGGGAGGCAAGAGACCCAGTACTTC.

This clone came up many times. The V call is TRBV19, the J call TRBJ1-3, with D maybe TRBD1 (5 bases). CDR1 LNHDA and CDR2 SQIVND come from the germline V gene (reference sequence). The CDR3 is made up of 14 amino acids. Trimming removed 7 bases from V and 0 bases from J, with 10 bases in between. CDR3 loop: CASTAGTSGNTIYF. CDR3 DNA: TGTGCCAGTACAGCAGGGACCTCTGGAAACACCATATATTTT. Supplemented by reference TRBV19 and TRBJ1-3, the full variable domain reads DGGITQSPKYLFRKEGQNVTLSCEQNLNHDAMYWYRQDPGQGLRLIYYSQIVNDFQKGDIAEGYSVSREKKESFPLTVTSAQKNPTAFYLCASTAGTSGNTIYFGEGSWLTVV.